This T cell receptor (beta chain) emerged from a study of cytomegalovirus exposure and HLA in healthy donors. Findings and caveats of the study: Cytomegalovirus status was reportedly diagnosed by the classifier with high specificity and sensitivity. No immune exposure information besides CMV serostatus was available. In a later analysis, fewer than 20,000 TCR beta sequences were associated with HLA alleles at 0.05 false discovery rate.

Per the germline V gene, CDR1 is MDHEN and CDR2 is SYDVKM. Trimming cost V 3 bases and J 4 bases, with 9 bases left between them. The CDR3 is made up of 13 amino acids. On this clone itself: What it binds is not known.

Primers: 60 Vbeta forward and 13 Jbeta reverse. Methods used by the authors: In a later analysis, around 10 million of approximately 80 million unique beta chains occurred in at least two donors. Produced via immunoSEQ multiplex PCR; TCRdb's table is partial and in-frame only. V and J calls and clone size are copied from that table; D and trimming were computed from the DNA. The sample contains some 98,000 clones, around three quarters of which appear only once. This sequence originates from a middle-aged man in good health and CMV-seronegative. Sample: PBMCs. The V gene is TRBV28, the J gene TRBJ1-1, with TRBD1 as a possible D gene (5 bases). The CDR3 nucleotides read TGTGCCAGCAGTTTTAGGGGCGGCACTGAAGCTTTCTTT. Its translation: CASSFRGGTEAFF.